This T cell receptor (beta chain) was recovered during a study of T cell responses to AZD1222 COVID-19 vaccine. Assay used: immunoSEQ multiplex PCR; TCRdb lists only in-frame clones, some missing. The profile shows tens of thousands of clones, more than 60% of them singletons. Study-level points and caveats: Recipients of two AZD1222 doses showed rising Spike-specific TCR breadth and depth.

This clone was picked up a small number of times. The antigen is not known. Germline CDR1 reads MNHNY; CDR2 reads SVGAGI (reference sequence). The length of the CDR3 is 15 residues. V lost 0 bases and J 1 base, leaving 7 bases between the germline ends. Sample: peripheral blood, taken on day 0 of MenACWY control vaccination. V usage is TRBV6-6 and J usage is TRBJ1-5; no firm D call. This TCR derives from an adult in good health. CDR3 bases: TGTGCCAGCAGTTACTCCCGACAAAGCAATCAGCCCCAGCATTTT. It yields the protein CASSYSRQSNQPQHF.